This T cell receptor beta chain was identified during a study of PD-L1 blockade in urothelial cancer. Study-wide background: Analyses were performed on blood at 3 weeks after treatment start (the second dose) and at 6 weeks. Among blood samples, the median T cell count was some 140,000.

This clone was counted a single time. The CDR3 is 13 amino acids. V lost 6 bases, J lost 5 bases, and 8 bases lay in between. Germline V lookup: CDR1 MDHEN, CDR2 SYDVKM. Every patient provided from 1 to 8 samples, collected pretreatment and on-treatment. Every PCR got spiked synthetic TCR analog templates. Measured with immunoSEQ multiplex PCR; TCRdb has only the in-frame clones, and not every one. The sample has around 42,000 clones; 81% are singletons. This rearrangement joins TRBV28 to TRBJ2-6; D is uncertain. The TCR was taken from a man between 65 and 85 years old with urothelial cancer. The specimen comprised PBMCs, sampled around atezolizumab (anti-PD-L1) treatment. The CDR3: CASSLIRANVLTF. The CDR3 nucleotides read TGTGCCAGCAGCCTAATTCGGGCCAACGTCCTGACTTTC.